This is a list of T cell receptor beta chains from one sample in a study of T cell changes during pregnancy in multiple sclerosis. Sequenced by immunoSEQ multiplex PCR; TCRdb stores in-frame clones only, minus some. The data show around 41,000 clones, 80% to 95% seen once. The sequencing here drew on CD4+ T cells from peripheral blood mononuclear cells, taken in the third trimester of pregnancy. The receptor source for this set is a female donor in good health, enrolled as a control in a pregnancy study. The CDR3 runs from the conserved cysteine through the conserved F or W. Clone size, where shown, is once, few, many, or a class for clones that have expanded.

clone_size: .
j_call: TRBJ2-4
v_call: TRBV2
cdr3_aa: CASSPEWGPAKNIQYF

clone_size: .
j_call: TRBJ1-2
v_call: TRBV2
cdr3_aa: CASSEALRVYGYTF

clone_size: .
j_call: TRBJ2-1
v_call: TRBV7-6
cdr3_aa: CASSSKAGAVGNEQFF

clone_size: .
j_call: TRBJ2-1
v_call: TRBV11-1
cdr3_aa: CASSLDSEQFF

clone_size: few
j_call: TRBJ1-6
v_call: TRBV19
cdr3_aa: CASSIDSSYNSPLHF

clone_size: .
j_call: TRBJ2-1
v_call: TRBV9
cdr3_aa: CASSVGSFTASGGSAEQFF

clone_size: .
j_call: TRBJ2-2
v_call: TRBV6-5
cdr3_aa: CASSEFRGGSGELFF

clone_size: .
j_call: TRBJ2-7
v_call: TRBV2
cdr3_aa: CASSEAGGQIEQYF

clone_size: .
j_call: TRBJ2-7
v_call: TRBV10-3
cdr3_aa: CAISESRGGPSYEQYF

clone_size: .
j_call: TRBJ1-1
v_call: TRBV28
cdr3_aa: CASSTGQMNTEAFF

clone_size: .
j_call: TRBJ2-1
v_call: TRBV7-3
cdr3_aa: CASSTGTGAYNEQFF

clone_size: .
j_call: TRBJ2-3
v_call: TRBV12-5
cdr3_aa: CASGYSPGAGFTDTQYF

clone_size: .
j_call: TRBJ2-3
v_call: TRBV28
cdr3_aa: CASSLFRGTQYF

clone_size: .
j_call: TRBJ1-1
v_call: TRBV6-6
cdr3_aa: CASSHRGHRGPEAFF

clone_size: .
j_call: TRBJ1-1
v_call: TRBV30
cdr3_aa: CAWSRAGGATEAFF

clone_size: few
j_call: TRBJ1-1
v_call: TRBV2
cdr3_aa: CASNPETGLNTEAFF

clone_size: .
j_call: TRBJ2-1
v_call: TRBV7-8
cdr3_aa: CASSLVGGRAEFF

clone_size: .
j_call: TRBJ2-1
v_call: TRBV28
cdr3_aa: CASTGWDYRAYNEQFF

clone_size: .
j_call: TRBJ2-5
v_call: TRBV10-3
cdr3_aa: CAISETGVQETQYF

clone_size: .
j_call: TRBJ2-1
v_call: TRBV15
cdr3_aa: CATSSRDLDNEQFF

clone_size: .
j_call: TRBJ2-3
v_call: TRBV7-8
cdr3_aa: CASSLSWGSTDTQYF

clone_size: .
j_call: TRBJ2-7
v_call: TRBV18
cdr3_aa: CASSRSGDTPYF

clone_size: .
j_call: TRBJ1-4
v_call: TRBV6-5
cdr3_aa: CASSYSGGREKLFF

clone_size: .
j_call: TRBJ2-5
v_call: TRBV19
cdr3_aa: CASSITAGTGMETQYF

clone_size: .
j_call: TRBJ2-5
v_call: TRBV6-1
cdr3_aa: CASSPLAPQETQYF

clone_size: .
j_call: TRBJ2-7
v_call: TRBV6-5
cdr3_aa: CASSHGSYEQYF

clone_size: .
j_call: TRBJ1-5
v_call: TRBV19
cdr3_aa: CATCTGQQHF

clone_size: .
j_call: TRBJ1-2
v_call: TRBV10-1
cdr3_aa: CAIRWEQNHYGYTF

clone_size: .
j_call: TRBJ2-1
v_call: TRBV2
cdr3_aa: CASGGTSGGAREFF

clone_size: .
j_call: TRBJ1-5
v_call: TRBV6-5
cdr3_aa: CASSYRQGALPQHF

clone_size: .
j_call: TRBJ1-3
v_call: TRBV30
cdr3_aa: CAWRTKSGNTIYF

clone_size: .
j_call: TRBJ2-3
v_call: TRBV5-1
cdr3_aa: CASSLVAGGDTQYF

clone_size: .
j_call: TRBJ2-1
v_call: TRBV7-3
cdr3_aa: CASSLMGTGGSDEQFF

clone_size: .
j_call: TRBJ1-1
v_call: TRBV5-1
cdr3_aa: CASSLAQQGYTEAFF

clone_size: .
j_call: TRBJ1-2
v_call: TRBV5-1
cdr3_aa: CASSSPALRGRTEEGSGENYGYTF

clone_size: .
j_call: TRBJ2-3
v_call: TRBV5-1
cdr3_aa: CASSLVGGLAEDTQYF

clone_size: .
j_call: TRBJ2-7
v_call: TRBV6-5
cdr3_aa: CASSYRTGDPYEQYF

clone_size: .
j_call: TRBJ2-1
v_call: TRBV30
cdr3_aa: CAWSVRRGAGEQFF

clone_size: few
j_call: TRBJ2-3
v_call: TRBV18
cdr3_aa: CASSPDEGTDTQYF

clone_size: .
j_call: TRBJ2-1
v_call: TRBV9
cdr3_aa: CASSPTGTKYNEQFF

clone_size: .
j_call: TRBJ1-2
v_call: TRBV6-1
cdr3_aa: CASLSGVSDYGYTF

clone_size: .
j_call: TRBJ1-1
v_call: TRBV18
cdr3_aa: CASSSSNLQAGTEAFF

clone_size: once
j_call: TRBJ2-3
v_call: TRBV14
cdr3_aa: CASSQGASGNTDTQYF

clone_size: few
j_call: TRBJ1-1
v_call: TRBV10-2
cdr3_aa: CASTQGANTEAFF

clone_size: once
j_call: TRBJ2-7
v_call: TRBV7-9
cdr3_aa: CASSFDRLGEQYF

clone_size: .
j_call: TRBJ1-1
v_call: TRBV28
cdr3_aa: CASSGGRGPPTEAFF

clone_size: .
j_call: TRBJ1-2
v_call: TRBV7-2
cdr3_aa: CASSSTGVFGYTF

clone_size: .
j_call: TRBJ2-5
v_call: TRBV6-5
cdr3_aa: CASSWGQGPLGETQYF

clone_size: .
j_call: TRBJ2-4
v_call: TRBV9
cdr3_aa: CASSVLATGAKNIQYF

clone_size: .
j_call: TRBJ2-3
v_call: TRBV5-1
cdr3_aa: CASSLAESHTDTQYF

clone_size: .
j_call: TRBJ2-2
v_call: TRBV5-6
cdr3_aa: CANPGCLILVSGELFF

clone_size: .
j_call: TRBJ1-5
v_call: TRBV2
cdr3_aa: CASSDHRGRQPQHF

clone_size: .
j_call: TRBJ2-1
v_call: TRBV19
cdr3_aa: CASSIVTSGNSEQFF

clone_size: .
j_call: TRBJ2-7
v_call: TRBV13
cdr3_aa: CASSDTGGPRYF

clone_size: .
j_call: TRBJ2-3
v_call: TRBV29-1
cdr3_aa: CSVDSGSGDTQYF